This TCR beta chain was captured in a study of cytomegalovirus exposure and HLA in healthy donors. The study's findings and limits: Looking again later, the authors saw that most CMV-associated TCR beta chains seemed HLA-restricted. Association with HLA alleles at 0.05 false discovery rate was found for approximately 18,000 TCR beta sequences in a later analysis.

Trimming pared 2 bases from V and 8 bases from J, leaving 23 bases between. The germline gives CDR1 SGHNT, CDR2 YYREEE (reference sequence). This CDR3 is built from 17 residues. The PCR had 60 Vbeta and 13 Jbeta primers. This table comes from immunoSEQ multiplex PCR, and its TCRdb copy is limited to in-frame clones, with some not included. The data hold about 190,000 clones, with around 82% observed a single time. A note on this clone: Its specificity is not known.

Sequenced input: PBMCs. This TCR came from a man in his forties in good health and CMV-seropositive. The V and J genes are TRBV5-4 and TRBJ2-1; a possible D gene is TRBD1 (7 bases). The chain's CDR3 is CASSFTQGGAPLDEQFF. The CDR3 bases are TGTGCCAGCAGCTTTACCCAGGGGGGAGCCCCTCTCGATGAGCAGTTCTTC.